This T cell receptor (beta chain) is drawn from a study of blood T cell repertoires in COVID-19. Whole-study context: Sources were T cells, B-cell-depleted T cells, or PBMCs; the material itself was cDNA or gDNA.

Seattle participants joined during active infection and were tracked over time. In the source study's methods: Researchers report that nucleated cell counts were estimated from reference gene primer amplification. The table came from immunoSEQ multiplex PCR; TCRdb's copy has only in-frame clones and leaves some out. The V and J calls and the clone size are those of that table, but D and trimming were determined from the DNA. The repertoire holds about 120,000 clones, with about 90% as singletons. The CDR3 spans 14 residues. From germline, CDR1 is KGHSH and CDR2 LQKENI. V lost 0 bases, J lost 4 bases, and 9 bases lay in between.

This clonotype was sampled from a woman aged 60-75 years with COVID-19, enrolled during active disease. The rearrangement links TRBV18 to TRBJ2-5, with a tentative D call TRBD1 (5 bases). The sample consisted of peripheral blood. The CDR3 DNA sequence: TGTGCCAGCTCACCACCCCCGCAGGGAGAGACCCAGTACTTC. Its protein product is CASSPPPQGETQYF. The full variable domain, with the rest looked up from reference TRBV18 and TRBJ2-5, is NAGVMQNPRHLVRRRGQEARLRCSPMKGHSHVYWYRQLPEEGLKFMVYLQKENIIDESGMPKERFSAEFPKEGPSILRIQQVVRGDSAAYFCASSPPPQGETQYFGPGTRLLVL.